The source of this T cell receptor (beta chain) is a study of cytomegalovirus exposure and HLA in healthy donors. Overall study: Early released data had about 85 million unique TCRs, all coming from HLA-typed donors.

CDR1 is MNHNY, CDR2 SVGAGI, per germline (reference sequence). V trimming: 2 bases; J trimming: 7 bases; junction bases outside the gene matches: 9. This CDR3 region has 16 residues. The PCR ran on 60 Vbeta and 13 Jbeta primers. The assay was immunoSEQ multiplex PCR, and TCRdb's table has in-frame clones only and misses some. The sample lists about 89,000 clones; 60% to 80% were seen once. Points from the study as a whole: TCR beta V- and J-gene trimming, according to a later analysis, was linked to a missense DCLRE1C variant.

A note on this clone: Antigen unknown.

The V call is TRBV6-6, the J call TRBJ1-5; 9 bases are a match to TRBD1. The specimen was PBMCs. The receptor was derived from a woman in her twenties or thirties in good health and CMV-seronegative. As DNA, the CDR3 is TGTGCCAGCAGTTACCCGTTACAGGGGGCGAGGCAGCCCCAGCATTTT. The encoded protein is CASSYPLQGARQPQHF.